Below are 3 T cell receptor beta chains sequenced from a single sample in a study of blood T cell repertoires in COVID-19 (dated by TCRdb to 2018 to 2021). The library was made by the immunoSEQ multiplex PCR assay. TCRdb holds this immuneACCESS table with in-frame rearrangements only. Some clones are missing; in checked studies, unresolved V genes explain under half, and the rest has no known cause. The sample yields 400,000 to 500,000 clones; 75% to 90% were counted once. The ten largest clones add up to roughly 1.4% of the sample. Material: peripheral blood. The receptors come from a woman aged 30 to 39 with active or convalescent COVID-19.

The chain uses TRBV6-5 and TRBJ1-4; TRBD1 aligns across 9 bases. This CDR3 is built from 14 residues. Looked up from germline, CDR1 is MNHEY and CDR2 is SVGAGI. After removal of 2 bases from V and 6 bases from J, the junction contained 1 base not matched to a gene. The CDR3 bases are TGTGCCAGCAGTTACGGGGACAGGGATGAAAAACTGTTTTTT. Encoded protein: CASSYGDRDEKLFF.

This clone was counted a few times. This chain uses TRBV25-1 with TRBJ1-4, with D maybe TRBD1 (6 bases). V dropped 3 bases and J dropped 7 bases, with 12 bases sitting between them. The CDR3 contains 14 residues. Germline V gene data show CDR1 as MGHDK and CDR2 as SYGVNS. CDR3 nucleotide sequence: TGTGCCAGCAGTGATCGGGACACGGGTGAAAAACTGTTTTTT. Its translation is CASSDRDTGEKLFF.

The chain has TRBV5-5 and TRBJ1-2; 7 bases match TRBD1. V lost 4 bases, J lost 0 bases, and 3 bases stayed unmatched. This CDR3 is 14 amino acids long. Germline V gene data show CDR1 as SGHKS and CDR2 as YYEKEE (reference sequence). CDR3 bases: TGTGCCAGCAGCCCACAGGGGACTAACTATGGCTACACCTTC. Translating it yields CASSPQGTNYGYTF.